This T cell receptor beta chain was sequenced for a study of CD8 T cells in ankylosing spondylitis. General study points: CD8+ by phenotype, disease-linked clones were relatively rare in peripheral blood. Ankylosing spondylitis blood seemed to carry a telltale TCR beta motif made of fewer than 10 highly homologous variants.

Each CDR3 protein is one row after TCRdb ran MiXCR on the 5' RACE reads. Here the sample spans about 130,000 distinct CDR3 sequences, around 13% being singletons. The CDR3 is 12 amino acids. Trimming shortened V by 7 bases and J by 7 bases, and 16 bases separated the two germline ends. The germline V gene encodes CDR1 SQVTM and CDR2 ANQGSEA. A note on this clonotype: Its matching antigen is unknown.

The rearrangement links TRBV29-1 to TRBJ1-2; tentative D call: TRBD1 (6 bases). Sequencing was performed on blood, either unsorted or a sorted T cell fraction (not recorded which). The sequence came from a female donor with ankylosing spondylitis or in good health (not recorded which). The CDR3 loop reads CSAEDMTGGYTF. The CDR3 nucleotides read TGCAGCGCCGAGGACATGACAGGTGGCTACACCTTC.